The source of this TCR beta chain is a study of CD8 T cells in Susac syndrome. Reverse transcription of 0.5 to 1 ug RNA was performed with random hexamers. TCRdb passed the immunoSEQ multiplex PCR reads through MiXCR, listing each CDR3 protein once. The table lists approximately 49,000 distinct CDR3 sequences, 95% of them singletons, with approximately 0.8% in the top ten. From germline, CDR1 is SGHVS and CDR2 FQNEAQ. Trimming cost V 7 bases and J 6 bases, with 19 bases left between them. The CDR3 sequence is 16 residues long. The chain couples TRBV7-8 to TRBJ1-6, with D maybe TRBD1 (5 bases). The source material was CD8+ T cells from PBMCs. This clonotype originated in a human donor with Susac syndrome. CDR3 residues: CASTPGRGGGNSPLHF. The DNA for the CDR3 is TGTGCCAGCACCCCGGGGCGGGGCGGCGGTAATTCACCCCTCCACTTT.